Presented here are 12 T cell receptor beta chains from one specimen sequenced in a study of blood T cell repertoires in COVID-19. Produced via immunoSEQ multiplex PCR; TCRdb's table is partial and in-frame only. The sample yields about 200,000 clones, about 84% seen once. What was sequenced was peripheral blood. The receptors come from a woman older than 75 with COVID-19, enrolled during active disease.

The V call is TRBV5-4, the J call TRBJ1-2, with TRBD1 matching 10 bases. Germline V gene lookup returns CDR1 SGHNT and CDR2 YYREEE (reference sequence). The CDR3 runs to 13 residues. The junction had 11 bases not matched to a gene; V was cut back by 4 bases and J by 14 bases. CDR3 coding DNA: TGTGCCAGCAGCCTGTTTGGGACAGGGGTACGTACCTTC. It encodes CASSLFGTGVRTF.

This clone is a singleton in its sample. The chain employs TRBV6-4 and TRBJ2-3; 7 positions match TRBD1. The CDR3 consists of 18 residues. Trimming removed 5 bases from V and 0 bases from J; junction bases left unmatched: 14. Germline V lookup: CDR1 MRHNA, CDR2 SNTAGT. The CDR3 sequence is CASSPGTDATPSTDTQYF. The CDR3 DNA reads as TGTGCCAGCAGTCCTGGGACAGACGCTACTCCTAGCACAGATACGCAGTATTTT.

The chain joins TRBV9 to TRBJ1-1; 9 bases line up with TRBD1. Germline values: CDR1 SGDLS, CDR2 YYNGEE. Unmatched junction bases numbered 7, after V lost 3 bases and J lost 4 bases. The CDR3 sequence is 15 residues long. The CDR3 sequence: CASSEETGGGTEAFF. CDR3 nucleotide sequence: TGTGCCAGCAGCGAAGAGACAGGGGGTGGCACTGAAGCTTTCTTT. The full variable domain, its missing parts supplied by reference TRBV9 and TRBJ1-1, is DSGVTQTPKHLITATGQRVTLRCSPRSGDLSVYWYQQSLDQGLQFLIQYYNGEERAKGNILERFSAQQFPDLHSELNLSSLELGDSALYFCASSEETGGGTEAFFGQGTRLTVV.

This clone was seen just once. V usage is TRBV5-4 and J usage is TRBJ2-3, with D possibly being TRBD2 (6 bases). Trimming cost V 5 bases and J 5 bases, with 9 bases left between them. This CDR3 comprises 12 residues. Germline loops: CDR1 SGHNT, CDR2 YYREEE (reference sequence). The CDR3 sequence: CASRGGGDTQYF. CDR3 sequence (DNA): TGTGCCAGCAGGGGGGGAGGAGATACGCAGTATTTT.

The chain employs TRBV19 and TRBJ2-2; no reliable D call. Germline CDR1 and CDR2: LNHDA and SQIVND (reference sequence). The V and J ends lost 6 bases and 4 bases respectively, with 12 bases between them. The CDR3 loop spans 14 amino acids. The CDR3 spells CASRARQFTGELFF. The CDR3 DNA reads TGTGCCAGTAGAGCGCGGCAGTTCACCGGGGAGCTGTTTTTT.

The chain combines TRBV5-1 with TRBJ1-3; TRBD1 aligns across 9 bases. The germline V gene has CDR1 SGHRS and CDR2 YFSETQ. CDR3 length equals 16 residues. V was clipped by 4 bases and J by 3 bases; unmatched bases: 8. The CDR3 loop reads CASSTGTGRSGNTIYF. CDR3 bases: TGCGCCAGCAGCACAGGGACAGGGAGAAGTGGAAACACCATATATTTT.

As to this clone: The sample contains more than one DNA sequence encoding this CDR3. The V call is TRBV28, the J call TRBJ1-2; D remains ambiguous. Germline loops: CDR1 MDHEN, CDR2 SYDVKM. V lost 5 bases, J lost 4 bases, and 8 bases lay in between. The CDR3 extends over 12 amino acids. CDR3 protein: CASSDRGYGYTF. The CDR3 nucleotides read TGTGCCAGCAGTGATCGGGGCTATGGCTACACCTTC.

The chain employs TRBV6-5 and TRBJ2-7; possibly TRBD1 for D (5 bases). Germline CDR1 is MNHEY and CDR2 is SVGAGI. Deletions cut 6 bases from V and 2 bases from J, with 14 bases between. The length of the CDR3 is 14 residues. The CDR3 protein is CASSAPSGTYEQYF. The CDR3 region has the DNA TGTGCCAGCAGCGCCCCTTCAGGGACCTACGAGCAGTACTTC.

This clone has more than one count but fewer than ten. V usage is TRBV5-1 and J usage is TRBJ1-6, with D possibly matching TRBD1 (5 bases). Trimming took off 1 base at V and 3 bases at J, with 8 bases between the two ends. Germline CDR1 SGHRS, CDR2 YFSETQ. The CDR3 runs 15 residues. The CDR3 bases are TGCGCCAGCAGCTTGCTGACAGACTATAATTCACCCCTCCACTTT. The encoded protein is CASSLLTDYNSPLHF.

The chain couples TRBV12-3 or TRBV12-4 to TRBJ2-1; D unresolved. V lost 3 bases, J lost 15 bases, and 18 bases lay in between. There are 13 residues in the CDR3. The CDR3 protein is CASSLVLRQDRFF. The CDR3 DNA reads as TGTGCCAGCAGTTTGGTTCTTCGGCAGGATCGGTTCTTC.

This clone appeared once. V is TRBV7-9 and J is TRBJ1-4, with D perhaps TRBD1 (5 bases). The CDR3 sequence is 14 residues long. Germline values: CDR1 SEHNR, CDR2 FQNEAQ (reference sequence). Trimming left V 8 bases short and J 7 bases short, with 17 bases between. The CDR3 sequence: CASARAGGIEKLFF. The CDR3 DNA sequence: TGTGCCAGCGCCCGGGCCGGGGGGATTGAAAAACTGTTTTTT.

The CDR3 spells CASSRLTGLGGANVLTF. In nucleotides, the CDR3 is TGTGCCAGCAGCCGGTTGACAGGGTTAGGTGGGGCCAACGTCCTGACTTTC. The chain uses TRBV4-2 and TRBJ2-6; 7 bases map to TRBD1. Losses at the gene ends were 4 bases for V and 3 bases for J; bases not matched to a gene: 9. Looked up from germline, CDR1 is LGHNA and CDR2 is YNFKEQ. This CDR3 spans 17 amino acids.